This passage covers 6 T cell receptor beta chains from one sample sequenced in a study of T-cell memory formation after mild COVID-19. TCRdb passed the 5' RACE reads through MiXCR, listing each CDR3 protein once. The data contain approximately 490,000 distinct CDR3 sequences, about a fifth of them singletons. Material: PBMCs or a T cell subset sorted from them (not recorded which). These receptor sequences come from an adult woman who had mild COVID-19 (a few samples of this study predate the infection). Cell type and time point are not known.

About this clonotype itself: Sequence at one end of the junction differs from germline and may be a read error. This chain uses TRBV7-7 with TRBJ1-4; 10 positions agree with TRBD1. Germline CDR1 and CDR2: SSHAT and FNYEAQ (reference sequence). The CDR3 length is 15 residues. This chain's CDR3 is CASSFGTGVNEKLFF. In DNA, the CDR3 is TGTGCTAGCAGCTTCGGGACAGGGGTTAATGAAAAACTGTTTTTT.

This chain joins TRBV7-2 and TRBJ1-2, with D perhaps TRBD1 (6 bases). Germline V gene sequence: CDR1 SGHTA, CDR2 FQGNSA. Trimming took 1 base from V and 8 from J, leaving 20 bases between them. This CDR3 is built from 16 residues. This CDR3 is CASSLVTGTSSGGYTF. In nucleotides, the CDR3 is TGTGCCAGCAGCTTAGTTACCGGGACATCCTCCGGGGGCTACACCTTC.

J is TRBJ2-6 and V is TRBV5-1; D tentatively reads TRBD1 or TRBD2 (5 bases each). The CDR3 has 18 amino acids. V was shortened by 1 base and J by 0 bases, with 14 bases between the two germline ends. The germline gives CDR1 SGHRS, CDR2 YFSETQ. CDR3 in DNA: TGCGCCAGCAGCTTGACCCGGGACCTCCGCTCTGGGGCCAACGTCCTGACTTTC. This gives the protein CASSLTRDLRSGANVLTF. Together with reference TRBV5-1 and TRBJ2-6, the CDR3 gives the full variable domain: KAGVTQTPRYLIKTRGQQVTLSCSPISGHRSVSWYQQTPGQGLQFLFEYFSETQRNKGNFPGRFSGRQFSNSRSEMNVSTLELGDSALYLCASSLTRDLRSGANVLTFGAGSRLTVL.

This clonotype appeared a few times. The rearrangement joins TRBV6-5 to TRBJ2-3; a weak D match, TRBD1 (6 bases). The CDR3 extends over 15 amino acids. CDR1 and CDR2 from the germline V gene are MNHEY and SVGAGI. V was pared by 2 bases and J by 1 base, with 10 bases between. CDR3 sequence reads: CASSYGDIRTDTQYF. The CDR3 nucleotides read TGTGCCAGCAGTTACGGGGACATACGCACAGATACGCAGTATTTT.

The rearrangement joins TRBV4-1 to TRBJ1-1; 9 bases are shared with TRBD1. The CDR3 is made up of 13 amino acids. The V gene's germline CDR1 is MGHRA and CDR2 YSYEKL. The J segment lost 11 bases and the V segment lost 1 base, leaving 5 bases of the junction unmatched. In DNA form, the CDR3 reads TGCGCCAGCAGCCAAGCTATGACAGGGGGTGCTTTCTTT. The encoded protein is CASSQAMTGGAFF.

The CDR3 is CASSLAGFDTEAFF. The DNA of the CDR3 is TGCGCCAGCAGCTTGGCAGGGTTCGACACTGAAGCTTTCTTT. The genes are TRBV5-1 and TRBJ1-1; TRBD1 might be the D (5 bases). Germline V lookup: CDR1 SGHRS, CDR2 YFSETQ. Trimming removed 0 bases from V and 3 bases from J, with 9 bases in between. The CDR3 has 14 residues.